Listed below are T cell receptor beta chains from one sample, sequenced in a study of T cell responses to AZD1222 COVID-19 vaccine. Repertoires were generated with immunoSEQ multiplex PCR, while TCRdb's copy carries only in-frame clones and drops some. The table has 150,000 or so clones, roughly 92% seen once; the top ten hold roughly 3.5%. The starting material was peripheral blood, obtained 28 days after the second AZD1222 dose. These receptors were collected from an adult who received the AZD1222 COVID-19 vaccine. CDR3s leave out the opening cysteine and the closing phenylalanine or tryptophan. Each record gives: V gene, CDR3 protein.

TRBV15,ATSRGRVSNQPQH
TRBV6-5,ASRGTSGSTDTQY
TRBV20-1,SASRRRGDNSPLH
TRBV2,ATIPGTSGSKLF
TRBV11-3,ASSSGTSKNYEQY
TRBV10-3,AIGSSDEQY
TRBV18,ASSPGQGAFGNTIY
TRBV29-1,SVEDQGRGSYEQY
TRBV28,ASSPSGSETQY
TRBV27,ASSPFSQGGGYT